A selection of T cell receptor beta chains follows, all from one sample in a study of post-analysis software for immune sequencing data. TCRdb re-called the PCR reads through MiXCR, storing one row per CDR3 protein. The sample has approximately 630,000 distinct CDR3 sequences; approximately 60% are singletons. Specimen: blood. The receptors derive from a girl aged 2-10 years with multiple sclerosis. Each CDR3 is given with its conserved first and last residue. Each record gives: J gene, clone size, V gene, D gene, CDR3 DNA, CDR3 protein. The D gene is left open where the match is weak. Size values are once, few and many counts, or a class for expanded clones, and some rows have none.

j_gene: TRBJ1-1
abundance: .
v_gene: TRBV24-1
d_gene: .
CDR3nt: TGTGCCACCAGTGATTTCGGCGGGCTGAACACTGAAGCTTTCTTT
CDR3aa: CATSDFGGLNTEAFF

j_gene: TRBJ2-5
abundance: .
v_gene: TRBV9
d_gene: TRBD2
CDR3nt: TGTGCCAGCAGCGTAGGCCTAGCGGGGGGCCAGGAGACCCAGTACTTC
CDR3aa: CASSVGLAGGQETQYF

j_gene: TRBJ2-3
abundance: .
v_gene: TRBV3-1
d_gene: .
CDR3nt: TGTGCCAGCAGCCAAGACCCTCTCCGGGGGGCCGAGGATACGCAGTATTTT
CDR3aa: CASSQDPLRGAEDTQYF

j_gene: TRBJ2-7
abundance: few
v_gene: TRBV29-1
d_gene: TRBD1
CDR3nt: TGCAGCGTTGAGTGGACAGGTTCATACGAGCAGTACTTC
CDR3aa: CSVEWTGSYEQYF

j_gene: TRBJ1-1
abundance: .
v_gene: TRBV6-5
d_gene: TRBD1
CDR3nt: TGTGCCAGCAGTCGAAGATCAACAGGGGGCACTGAAGCTTTCTTT
CDR3aa: CASSRRSTGGTEAFF

j_gene: TRBJ2-1
abundance: .
v_gene: TRBV7-8
d_gene: .
CDR3nt: TGTGCCAGCAGCTTGGGTAGGGAGGTTCAGGGGAAGTTCTTC
CDR3aa: CASSLGREVQGKFF

j_gene: TRBJ1-2
abundance: .
v_gene: TRBV5-1
d_gene: .
CDR3nt: TGCGCCAGCAGCTCGACAGGTATACCCTATGGCTACACCTTC
CDR3aa: CASSSTGIPYGYTF

j_gene: TRBJ1-2
abundance: few
v_gene: TRBV6-5
d_gene: .
CDR3nt: TGTGCCAGCAGCCCCGGGAGAGCTAACTATGGCTACACCTTC
CDR3aa: CASSPGRANYGYTF

j_gene: TRBJ2-1
abundance: .
v_gene: TRBV20-1
d_gene: TRBD2
CDR3nt: TGCAGTGCCGGCTTAACTAGCGGGAGAGACAATGAGCAGTTCTTC
CDR3aa: CSAGLTSGRDNEQFF

j_gene: TRBJ2-7
abundance: .
v_gene: TRBV20-1
d_gene: TRBD1
CDR3nt: TGCAGTGCCATGGGACAGGGGGCCTACGAGCAGTACTTC
CDR3aa: CSAMGQGAYEQYF

j_gene: TRBJ2-5
abundance: few
v_gene: TRBV7-2
d_gene: TRBD2
CDR3nt: TGTGCCAGCAGCTCCCTCCGAATAGCGGGGACAGAGACCCAGTACTTC
CDR3aa: CASSSLRIAGTETQYF

j_gene: TRBJ2-7
abundance: .
v_gene: TRBV27
d_gene: TRBD1
CDR3nt: TGTGCCAGCAGTTTATCGATGAATCGGGACAGGACCTCCTACGAGCAGTACTTC
CDR3aa: CASSLSMNRDRTSYEQYF

j_gene: TRBJ2-1
abundance: .
v_gene: TRBV11-3
d_gene: TRBD1
CDR3nt: TGTGCCAGCAGCTTAGTGGGGACAGGCCCCTACAATGAGCAGTTCTTC
CDR3aa: CASSLVGTGPYNEQFF

j_gene: TRBJ1-1
abundance: .
v_gene: TRBV12-5
d_gene: TRBD1
CDR3nt: TGTGCTCCCGGACAGGGGAACACTGAAGCTTTCTTT
CDR3aa: CAPGQGNTEAFF

j_gene: TRBJ2-1
abundance: few
v_gene: TRBV5-1
d_gene: .
CDR3nt: TGCGCCAGCAGCTTGGGAGGGGCCCTAAATGAGCAGTTCTTC
CDR3aa: CASSLGGALNEQFF